This T cell receptor (beta chain) came from a study of T cells in women clearing cervical HPV infection. Study in general: Controls' single incident HPV16 infection cleared within 12 months without precancer. Controls gave blood once infection was undetectable; cases at lesion identification. Case blood was drawn a median approximately 150 days after lesion detection.

V lost 5 bases and J lost 6, with 19 bases in between. From germline, CDR1 is DFQATT and CDR2 SNEGSKA (reference sequence). The CDR3 covers 15 residues. In regard to this clone: The CDR3 goes on 3 residues after the read ends, and that part is filled in from the germline J gene.

immunoSEQ multiplex PCR used an average of around 1,200 ng genomic DNA. TCRdb's table, derived via immunoSEQ multiplex PCR, lists solely in-frame clones and lacks some. The sample data list fewer than 50,000 clones. This TCR came from a woman aged 18 to 75 with a cervical HPV16 infection that either progressed to CIN3+ or cleared (not recorded which). This chain connects TRBV20-1 to TRBJ2-2, with TRBD1 as a possible D gene (6 bases). Material for sequencing was blood buffy coat. The CDR3 loop reads CSALPGHGSSGELFF. The part of the CDR3 DNA that was read is TGCAGTGCTCTTCCGGGACACGGAAGTTCCGGGGAG.